This is a list of T cell receptor beta chains from one sample in a study of shared clonotypes between healthy human individuals. Produced via immunoSEQ multiplex PCR; TCRdb's table is partial and in-frame only. The sample includes 2 million to 2.5 million clones, more than 85% of them seen just once. The source material was naive CD4+ T cells from PBMCs. These receptors came from a man aged 18 to 35 in good health. Some clones in this sample may be carry-over from other donors' samples. Both conserved end residues are part of each CDR3. The D gene is left open where the match is weak. Expanded clones get a size class; other rows say once, few or many, or leave the size out.

CDR3aa	CDR3nt	abundance	d_gene	v_gene	j_gene
CSALGLAGSYEQYF	TGCAGCGCCCTAGGACTAGCGGGATCCTACGAGCAGTACTTC	.	TRBD2	TRBV29-1	TRBJ2-7
CSVGGSNQPQHF	TGCAGCGTTGGGGGGAGCAATCAGCCCCAGCATTTT	few	.	TRBV29-1	TRBJ1-5
CASSPAALAGGSYEQYF	TGCGCCAGCAGCCCTGCCGCACTAGCGGGAGGGTCCTACGAGCAGTACTTC	.	TRBD2	TRBV5-1	TRBJ2-7
CASSLGLGQGIGETQYF	TGTGCCAGCAGCTTAGGGCTGGGACAGGGGATCGGGGAGACCCAGTACTTC	.	TRBD1	TRBV11-3	TRBJ2-5
CASSPITNTEAFF	TGTGCCAGCAGCCCAATTACGAACACTGAAGCTTTCTTT	.	.	TRBV9	TRBJ1-1
CASSHRAGEGAEQYF	TGCGCCAGCAGCCACCGAGCGGGAGAGGGGGCCGAGCAGTACTTC	.	.	TRBV4-3	TRBJ2-7
CASSPGTIPAKEQYF	TGTGCCAGCAGTCCGGGGACGATACCTGCTAAAGAGCAGTACTTC	.	.	TRBV28	TRBJ2-7
CSGAGTGGTGELFF	TGCAGCGGTGCCGGGACAGGGGGCACCGGGGAGCTGTTTTTT	.	TRBD1	TRBV29-1	TRBJ2-2
CASSPDGDQPQHF	TGTGCCAGCTCACCAGACGGAGATCAGCCCCAGCATTTT	.	.	TRBV18	TRBJ1-5
CNARLAGVETQYF	TGCAACGCTCGACTAGCGGGAGTGGAGACCCAGTACTTC	.	TRBD2	TRBV29-1	TRBJ2-5
CAWSARGLYNQPQHF	TGTGCCTGGAGTGCTCGTGGCCTTTACAATCAGCCCCAGCATTTT	many	.	TRBV30	TRBJ1-5
CSVGGQGHTTYEQYF	TGCAGCGTTGGAGGACAGGGCCATACTACCTACGAGCAGTACTTC	.	TRBD1	TRBV29-1	TRBJ2-7
CAGGNLGVYEQYF	TGTGCCGGGGGAAATTTAGGAGTTTACGAGCAGTACTTC	.	.	TRBV2	TRBJ2-7
CASSPRPGRETQYF	TGCGCCAGCAGCCCCCGACCCGGGCGGGAGACCCAGTACTTC	.	.	TRBV5-1	TRBJ2-5
CASSLMALGNTGELFF	TGTGCCAGCAGCTTAATGGCTCTAGGGAACACCGGGGAGCTGTTTTTT	.	.	TRBV7-3	TRBJ2-2
CASTPASGNTDTQYF	TGTGCCAGCACCCCGGCTAGCGGGAACACAGATACGCAGTATTTT	.	TRBD2	TRBV18	TRBJ2-3
CASSATGSSTDTQYF	TGTGCCAGCAGCGCCACAGGGTCAAGCACAGATACGCAGTATTTT	.	.	TRBV9	TRBJ2-3
CASTSPGTSGANEQFF	TGTGCCAGCACCTCTCCCGGGACTAGCGGAGCCAATGAGCAGTTCTTC	.	TRBD2	TRBV28	TRBJ2-1
CASSLGSAQTGHQPQHF	TGTGCCAGCAGCTTAGGGTCGGCCCAAACGGGGCATCAGCCCCAGCATTTT	.	.	TRBV7-9	TRBJ1-5
CASSPTEDTIYF	TGTGCCAGCAGCCCGACGGAGGACACCATATATTTT	few	.	TRBV5-5	TRBJ1-3
CASSLGAGSIPETQYF	TGCGCCAGCAGCTTGGGGGCCGGGAGTATTCCAGAGACCCAGTACTTC	.	.	TRBV5-1	TRBJ2-5
CASSSEPGQGAPTEAFF	TGTGCCAGCAGCTCGGAGCCGGGACAGGGGGCGCCCACTGAAGCTTTCTTT	.	TRBD1	TRBV11-1	TRBJ1-1
CSVLGNRGGEKLFF	TGCAGCGTTTTGGGGAATCGAGGGGGAGAAAAACTGTTTTTT	.	.	TRBV29-1	TRBJ1-4
CASSLSREGLRETQYF	TGTGCCAGCAGCTTATCCCGGGAGGGCCTTCGGGAGACCCAGTACTTC	.	TRBD2	TRBV5-4	TRBJ2-5
CASSVGRENPNEQFF	TGTGCCAGCAGCGTAGGGCGGGAGAACCCCAATGAGCAGTTCTTC	.	TRBD2	TRBV9	TRBJ2-1
CASSPGYGYTF	TGTGCCAGTAGTCCCGGCTATGGCTACACCTTC	.	.	TRBV19	TRBJ1-2
CASSQVLVRGLEKLFF	TGCGCCAGCAGCCAAGTTTTGGTCAGGGGGCTTGAAAAACTGTTTTTT	once	TRBD1	TRBV4-1	TRBJ1-4
CASSPSDNSPLHF	TGTGCCAGCAGCCCCTCCGATAATTCACCCCTCCACTTT	.	.	TRBV11-2	TRBJ1-6
CASSIKGNYGYTF	TGTGCCAGTAGTATAAAAGGGAACTATGGCTACACCTTC	.	.	TRBV19	TRBJ1-2
CASSSTVQDTQYF	TGTGCCAGCAGTAGCACAGTGCAAGATACGCAGTATTTT	.	.	TRBV6-4	TRBJ2-3
CASTHPSSDTQYF	TGTGCCAGTACCCACCCTAGTTCCGATACGCAGTATTTT	.	.	TRBV19	TRBJ2-3
CASSYDGPSYGYTF	TGTGCCAGCAGTTACGACGGACCCTCCTATGGCTACACCTTC	once	.	TRBV6-6	TRBJ1-2
CASSLQGGGTDTQYF	TGTGCCAGCAGCTTACAGGGGGGAGGTACAGATACGCAGTATTTT	once	.	TRBV7-3	TRBJ2-3
CSVALRGSEQFF	TGCAGCGTTGCCCTGAGGGGGAGTGAGCAGTTCTTC	.	.	TRBV29-1	TRBJ2-1
CASSLGLAGPYNEQFF	TGCGCCAGCAGCCTAGGACTAGCGGGACCGTACAATGAGCAGTTCTTC	once	TRBD2	TRBV4-3	TRBJ2-1
CASSETGQNYGYTF	TGTGCCAGCAGTGAGACCGGACAGAACTATGGCTACACCTTC	.	.	TRBV2	TRBJ1-2
CASSQSVLVYNEQFF	TGTGCCAGCAGCCAATCGGTTTTGGTTTACAATGAGCAGTTCTTC	once	.	TRBV4-2	TRBJ2-1
CASRRTVDTEAFF	TGTGCCAGCAGGAGGACAGTGGACACTGAAGCTTTCTTT	.	.	TRBV6-4	TRBJ1-1
CSWGTAQETQYF	TGCAGCTGGGGGACAGCCCAAGAGACCCAGTACTTC	.	TRBD1	TRBV29-1	TRBJ2-5
CASSPGMGETQYF	TGTGCCAGCAGCCCAGGGATGGGGGAGACCCAGTACTTC	.	.	TRBV7-3	TRBJ2-5
CASSAISSSYNEQFF	TGTGCCAGCAGCGCCATTTCGAGCTCCTACAATGAGCAGTTCTTC	.	.	TRBV25-1	TRBJ2-1
CASSPGTGGDLFYGYTF	TGTGCCAGCAGCCCCGGGACAGGGGGAGATCTCTTCTATGGCTACACCTTC	.	TRBD1	TRBV9	TRBJ1-2
CASSGRFYEQYF	TGTGCCAGCAGCGGCCGTTTCTACGAGCAGTACTTC	once	.	TRBV6-6	TRBJ2-7
CASSPPKGLQWAFF	TGTGCCAGCAGTCCCCCAAAGGGTCTCCAGTGGGCTTTCTTT	few	.	TRBV2	TRBJ1-1
CASSRDSNQPQHF	TGTGCCAGCAGCCGCGACAGCAATCAGCCCCAGCATTTT	.	.	TRBV5-4	TRBJ1-5
CSVRQGSGTDTQYF	TGCAGCGTCCGACAGGGGTCCGGCACAGATACGCAGTATTTT	.	TRBD1	TRBV29-1	TRBJ2-3
CASTKTPDRAVSGGYTF	TGTGCCAGCACCAAAACCCCGGACAGGGCCGTGAGTGGGGGCTACACCTTC	.	TRBD1	TRBV7-9	TRBJ1-2
CASSLVGTSRHNEQFF	TGTGCCAGCAGCTTAGTCGGGACTAGCCGCCACAATGAGCAGTTCTTC	.	TRBD2	TRBV7-2	TRBJ2-1
CASSPGQGYNEQYF	TGTGCCAGCAGCCCGGGACAGGGTTACAACGAGCAGTACTTC	.	TRBD1	TRBV6-5	TRBJ2-7
CASDTLSGSAPGQQYF	TGTGCCAGTGACACCCTGAGCGGGAGCGCCCCGGGGCAGCAGTACTTC	.	TRBD2	TRBV28	TRBJ2-7
CASTGGNSYEQYF	TGTGCCAGTACCGGTGGGAACTCCTACGAGCAGTACTTC	.	.	TRBV19	TRBJ2-7
CASLGGAGTTEAFF	TGTGCCAGCCTGGGGGGCGCGGGAACCACTGAAGCTTTCTTT	.	.	TRBV28	TRBJ1-1
CASRSRAREQYF	TGTGCCAGCAGATCTAGAGCCCGGGAGCAGTATTTT	.	.	TRBV7-2	TRBJ2-3
CASKTSAGNTIYF	TGTGCCAGCAAGACATCTGCGGGAAACACCATATATTTT	.	.	TRBV7-2	TRBJ1-3
CASSQVGTRMGGELFF	TGCGCCAGCAGCCAAGTGGGGACTAGAATGGGCGGGGAGCTGTTTTTT	.	TRBD2	TRBV4-3	TRBJ2-2
CASSLTAGGQPQHF	TGTGCCAGCAGCCTGACAGCGGGGGGTCAGCCCCAGCATTTT	once	.	TRBV7-2	TRBJ1-5
CASSMPGAGIHEQFF	TGTGCCAGTAGTATGCCCGGAGCGGGAATTCATGAGCAGTTCTTC	once	TRBD2	TRBV19	TRBJ2-1